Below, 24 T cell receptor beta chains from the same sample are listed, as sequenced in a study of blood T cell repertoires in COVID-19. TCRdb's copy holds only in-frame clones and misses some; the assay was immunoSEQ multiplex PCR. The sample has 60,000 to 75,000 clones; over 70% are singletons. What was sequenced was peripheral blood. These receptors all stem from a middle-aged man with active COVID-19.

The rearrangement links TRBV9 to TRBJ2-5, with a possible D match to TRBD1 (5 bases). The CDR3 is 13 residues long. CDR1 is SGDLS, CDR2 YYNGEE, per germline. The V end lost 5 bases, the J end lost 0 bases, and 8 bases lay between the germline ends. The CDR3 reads CASSRQNQETQYF. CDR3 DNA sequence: TGTGCCAGCAGTCGACAGAACCAAGAGACCCAGTACTTC.

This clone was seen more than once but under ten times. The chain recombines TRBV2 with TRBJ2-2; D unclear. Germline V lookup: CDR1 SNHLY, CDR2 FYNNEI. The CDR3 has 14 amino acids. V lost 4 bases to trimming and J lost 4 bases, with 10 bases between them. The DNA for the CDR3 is TGTGCCAGCAGTGTAAGGAGCGCCACCGGGGAGCTGTTTTTT. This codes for CASSVRSATGELFF. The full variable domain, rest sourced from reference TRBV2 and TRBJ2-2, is EPEVTQTPSHQVTQMGQEVILRCVPISNHLYFYWYRQILGQKVEFLVSFYNNEISEKSEIFDDQFSVERPDGSNFTLKIRSTKLEDSAMYFCASSVRSATGELFFGEGSRLTVL.

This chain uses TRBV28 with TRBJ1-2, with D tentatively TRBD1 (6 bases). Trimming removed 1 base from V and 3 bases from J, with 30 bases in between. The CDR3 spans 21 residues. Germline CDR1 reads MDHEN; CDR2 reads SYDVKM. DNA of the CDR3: TGTGCCAGCAGTTTATCGGGCAGGGGAGCTGGGAAGGTGTTCGTGGACTATGGCTACACCTTC. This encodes CASSLSGRGAGKVFVDYGYTF.

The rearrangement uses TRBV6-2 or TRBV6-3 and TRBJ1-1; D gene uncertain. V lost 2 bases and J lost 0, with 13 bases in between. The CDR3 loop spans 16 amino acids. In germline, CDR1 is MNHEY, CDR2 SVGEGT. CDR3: CASSYAEGRVNTEAFF. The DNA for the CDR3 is TGTGCCAGCAGTTACGCGGAGGGTAGGGTGAACACTGAAGCTTTCTTT.

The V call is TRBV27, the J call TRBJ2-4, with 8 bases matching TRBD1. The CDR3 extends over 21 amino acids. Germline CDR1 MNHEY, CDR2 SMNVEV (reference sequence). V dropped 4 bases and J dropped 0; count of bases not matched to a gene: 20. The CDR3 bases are TGTGCCAGCAGTTCCTTAGGACAGGGAAATCATAAGGCGGCAGCCAAAAACATTCAGTACTTC. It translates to CASSSLGQGNHKAAAKNIQYF.

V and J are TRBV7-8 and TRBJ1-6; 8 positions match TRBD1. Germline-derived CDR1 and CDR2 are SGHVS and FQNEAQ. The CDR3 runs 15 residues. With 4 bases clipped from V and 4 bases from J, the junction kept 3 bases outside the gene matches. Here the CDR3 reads CASSSGQAYNSPLHF. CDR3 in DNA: TGTGCCAGCAGCTCGGGACAGGCTTATAATTCACCCCTCCACTTT.

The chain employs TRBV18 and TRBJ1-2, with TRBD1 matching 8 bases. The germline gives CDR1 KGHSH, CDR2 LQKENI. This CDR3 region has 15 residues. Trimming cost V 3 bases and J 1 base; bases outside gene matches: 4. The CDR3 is CASSPAGQGNYGYTF. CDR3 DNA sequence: TGTGCCAGCTCACCTGCCGGACAGGGTAACTATGGCTACACCTTC.

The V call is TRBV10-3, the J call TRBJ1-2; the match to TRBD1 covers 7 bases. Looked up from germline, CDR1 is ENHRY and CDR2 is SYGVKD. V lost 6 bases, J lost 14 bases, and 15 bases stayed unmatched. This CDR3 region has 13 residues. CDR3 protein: CAISEDRSYGWTF. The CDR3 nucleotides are TGTGCCATCAGCGAGGACAGGAGTTATGGCTGGACCTTC.

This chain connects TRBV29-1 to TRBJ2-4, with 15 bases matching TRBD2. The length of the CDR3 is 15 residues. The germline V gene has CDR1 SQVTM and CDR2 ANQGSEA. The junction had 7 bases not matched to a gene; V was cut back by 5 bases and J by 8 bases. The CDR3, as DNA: TGCAGCGTTCCCGGGACTAGCGGGAGGATTGACATTCAGTACTTC. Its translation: CSVPGTSGRIDIQYF.

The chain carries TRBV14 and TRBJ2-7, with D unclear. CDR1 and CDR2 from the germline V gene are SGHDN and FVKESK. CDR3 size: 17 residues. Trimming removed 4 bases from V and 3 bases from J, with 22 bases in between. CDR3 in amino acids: CASSPGCRNGLGYEQYF. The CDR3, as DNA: TGTGCCAGCAGCCCCGGATGCAGAAATGGCCTAGGCTACGAGCAGTACTTC.

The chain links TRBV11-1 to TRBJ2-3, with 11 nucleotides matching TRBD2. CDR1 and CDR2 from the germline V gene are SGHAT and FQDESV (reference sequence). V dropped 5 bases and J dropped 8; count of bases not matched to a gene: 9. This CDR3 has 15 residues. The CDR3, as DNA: TGTGCCAGCAGCCAGACTAGCGGGAACGATGGTACGCAGTATTTT. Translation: CASSQTSGNDGTQYF.

Here the CDR3 DNA reads TGTGCCATGGCCCCTCGGCAGGGCGGATTTTATGAGCAGTTCTTC. The encoded protein is CAMAPRQGGFYEQFF. The V and J genes are TRBV10-3 and TRBJ2-1; D might be TRBD1 (5 bases). The V and J ends lost 9 bases and 8 bases respectively, with 23 bases between them. This CDR3 is built from 15 residues. Germline values: CDR1 ENHRY, CDR2 SYGVKD.

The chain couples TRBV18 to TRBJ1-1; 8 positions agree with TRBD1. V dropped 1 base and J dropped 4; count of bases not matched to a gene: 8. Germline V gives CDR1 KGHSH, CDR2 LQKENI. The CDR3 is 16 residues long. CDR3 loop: CASSPQRQGTGTEAFF. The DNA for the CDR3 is TGTGCCAGCTCACCACAGCGACAGGGGACCGGCACTGAAGCTTTCTTT.

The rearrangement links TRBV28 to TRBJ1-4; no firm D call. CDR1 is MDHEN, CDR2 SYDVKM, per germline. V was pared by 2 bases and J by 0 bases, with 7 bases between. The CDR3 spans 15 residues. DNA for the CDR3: TGTGCCAGCAGTTTAGCGGGTGCAACTAATGAAAAACTGTTTTTT. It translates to CASSLAGATNEKLFF.

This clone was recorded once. CDR3: CASSTTDRAGEQYF. In DNA, the CDR3 is TGTGCCAGTAGTACCACCGACAGGGCTGGCGAGCAGTACTTC. The chain is built from TRBV19 and TRBJ2-7, with 7 nucleotides matching TRBD1. There are 14 residues in the CDR3. Germline assignment: CDR1 LNHDA and CDR2 SQIVND (reference sequence). The ends lost 4 bases at V and 6 bases at J; junction bases unmatched: 9. The full variable domain, rest sourced from reference TRBV19 and TRBJ2-7, is DGGITQSPKYLFRKEGQNVTLSCEQNLNHDAMYWYRQDPGQGLRLIYYSQIVNDFQKGDIAEGYSVSREKKESFPLTVTSAQKNPTAFYLCASSTTDRAGEQYFGPGTRLTVT.

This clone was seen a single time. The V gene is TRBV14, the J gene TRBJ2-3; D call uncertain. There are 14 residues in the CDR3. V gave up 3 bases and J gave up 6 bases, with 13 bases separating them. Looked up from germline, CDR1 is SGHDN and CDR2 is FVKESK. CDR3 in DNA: TGTGCCAGCAGCCAGGGCACCACATGGGATACGCAGTATTTT. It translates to CASSQGTTWDTQYF.

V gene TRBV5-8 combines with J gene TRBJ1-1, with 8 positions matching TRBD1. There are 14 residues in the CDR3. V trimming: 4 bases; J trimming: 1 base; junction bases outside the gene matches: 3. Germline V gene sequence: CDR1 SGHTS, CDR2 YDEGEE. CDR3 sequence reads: CASSLRGQNTEAFF. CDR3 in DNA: TGTGCCAGCAGCCTCAGGGGGCAGAACACTGAAGCTTTCTTT.

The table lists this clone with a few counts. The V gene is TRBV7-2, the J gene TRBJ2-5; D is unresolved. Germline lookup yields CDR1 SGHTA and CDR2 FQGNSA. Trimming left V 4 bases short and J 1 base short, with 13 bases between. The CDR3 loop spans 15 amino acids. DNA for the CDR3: TGTGCCAGCAGCTCATCCTCGCGGCTCCAAGAGACCCAGTACTTC. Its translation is CASSSSSRLQETQYF.

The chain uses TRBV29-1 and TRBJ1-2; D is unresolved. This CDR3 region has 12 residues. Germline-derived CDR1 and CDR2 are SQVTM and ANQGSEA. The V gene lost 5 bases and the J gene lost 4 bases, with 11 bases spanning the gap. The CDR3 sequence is CSVSPNSYGYTF. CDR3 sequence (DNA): TGCAGCGTTTCGCCGAACAGCTATGGCTACACCTTC.

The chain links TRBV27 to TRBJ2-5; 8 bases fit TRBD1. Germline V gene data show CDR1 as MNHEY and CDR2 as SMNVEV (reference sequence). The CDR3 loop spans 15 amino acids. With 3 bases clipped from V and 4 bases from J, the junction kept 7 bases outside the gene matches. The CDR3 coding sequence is TGTGCCAGCAGTTTGACCACAGGGGGAGGAGAGACCCAGTACTTC. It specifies CASSLTTGGGETQYF.

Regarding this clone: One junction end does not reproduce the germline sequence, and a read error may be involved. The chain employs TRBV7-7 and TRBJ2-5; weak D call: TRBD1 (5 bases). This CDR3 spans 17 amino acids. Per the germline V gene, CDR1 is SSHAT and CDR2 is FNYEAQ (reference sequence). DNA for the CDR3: TGTGCTAGCAGCTTATTCTCCACAGGATCTGGCGGAGAGACCCAGTACTTC. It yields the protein CASSLFSTGSGGETQYF.

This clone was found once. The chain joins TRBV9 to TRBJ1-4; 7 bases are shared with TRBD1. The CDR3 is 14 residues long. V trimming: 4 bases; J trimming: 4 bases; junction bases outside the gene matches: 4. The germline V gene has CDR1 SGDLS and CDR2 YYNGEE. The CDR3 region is CASSPQGYNEKLFF. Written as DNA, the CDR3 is TGTGCCAGCAGCCCACAGGGGTATAATGAAAAACTGTTTTTT.

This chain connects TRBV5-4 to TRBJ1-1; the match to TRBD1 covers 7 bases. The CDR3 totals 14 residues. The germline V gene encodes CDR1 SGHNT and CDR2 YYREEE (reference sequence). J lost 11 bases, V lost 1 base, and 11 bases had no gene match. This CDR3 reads CASSLSTGVVSAFF. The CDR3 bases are TGTGCCAGCAGCTTGTCCACAGGGGTAGTTTCCGCTTTCTTT.

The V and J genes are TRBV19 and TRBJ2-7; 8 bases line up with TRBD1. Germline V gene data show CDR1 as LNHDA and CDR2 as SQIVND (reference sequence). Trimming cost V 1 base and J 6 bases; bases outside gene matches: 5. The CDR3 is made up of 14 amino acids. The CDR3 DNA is TGTGCCAGTAGTATAGGCCGGGACAGGCTCGAGCAGTACTTC. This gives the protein CASSIGRDRLEQYF.